Sequencing of this T cell receptor (beta chain) was carried out in a study of shared clonotypes between healthy human individuals. Naive CD8 cells comprised CD45RO-negative, CCR7-positively selected cells, excluding terminally differentiated effector memory CD45RA+ cells. The donors, healthy adults who were HIV-negative, had experienced no recent acute infections or vaccinations. Deletions cut 6 bases from V and 4 bases from J, with 13 bases between. In germline, CDR1 is MNHEY, CDR2 SMNVEV (reference sequence). This CDR3 region has 14 residues. The protocol was immunoSEQ multiplex PCR, while the TCRdb copy is restricted to in-frame clones and leaves out a portion. The sample has under 850,000 clones, nearly 95% seen once; the top ten hold about 25%. General study findings and limits: Richness estimates generally favored naive over memory subsets. Researchers sampled blood only, noting tissue repertoires likely differ.

A remark on this clone: Antigen specificity is unknown.

The sequence was obtained from a man between 25 and 39 years old in good health. V usage is TRBV27 and J usage is TRBJ2-1, with D uncertain. Sequenced material: naive CD8+ T cells sorted from blood. This CDR3 is CASSPGSLYNEQFF. The CDR3 nucleotides read TGTGCCAGCAGCCCCGGGTCCTTGTACAATGAGCAGTTCTTC.